Listed below are T cell receptor beta chains from one sample, sequenced in a study of blood T cell repertoires in COVID-19. Assay: immunoSEQ multiplex PCR; the TCRdb copy retains only in-frame clones and omits some. Counted here are roughly 200,000 clones, about nine tenths occurring once; the ten biggest clones make up under 4%. The sequenced sample consisted of PBMCs or T cells enriched from blood (not recorded which). The source of these receptors is a woman aged 40 to 55 with acute COVID-19. Each CDR3 is given with its conserved first and last residue.

j_call cdr3_length v_call cdr3_aa
TRBJ2-7 16 TRBV6-6 CASSYSSRGLFYEQYF
TRBJ1-5 15 TRBV5-8 CASSSPQGSWQPQHF
TRBJ2-1 15 TRBV5-8 CASSLTRGPYNEQFF
TRBJ2-1 15 TRBV20-1 CSASKTSGGYNEQFF
TRBJ1-4 16 TRBV5-4 CASSGTGTGRDEKLFF
TRBJ1-4 14 TRBV5-4 CASSSDGRNEKLFF
TRBJ2-7 15 TRBV7-9 CASSLWTGVIHEQYF
TRBJ2-2 14 TRBV4-2 CASSRTGENGELFF
TRBJ2-6 16 TRBV11-2 CASSLAQGRGANVLTF
TRBJ1-1 14 TRBV5-1 CASSLTGQGDEAFF
TRBJ1-5 14 TRBV6-4 CASSEGGLNQPQHF
TRBJ2-1 15 TRBV6-5 CASSRPGQGHNEQFF
TRBJ2-3 18 TRBV12-2 CASRLTSGGATSTDTQYF
TRBJ1-2 16 TRBV19 CASSANRQATNYGYTF
TRBJ2-1 16 TRBV9 CASSETITGSSNEQFF
TRBJ1-3 18 TRBV30 CAWSVFSLTQGSGNTIYF
TRBJ1-1 17 TRBV27 CASRNGDKGIMNTEAFF
TRBJ1-6 17 TRBV5-3 CARSFWVQGLYNSPLHF
TRBJ2-2 14 TRBV5-1 CASSLSGSAGELFF
TRBJ1-5 17 TRBV5-8 CASSLVSGGYSNQPQHF
TRBJ1-1 13 TRBV5-1 CASRDTTYTEAFF
TRBJ1-2 12 TRBV30 CAWSVGGRGYTF
TRBJ1-5 13 TRBV5-1 CASSENGVSPQHF
TRBJ1-2 13 TRBV5-1 CASTQRSGYGYTF
TRBJ1-6 13 TRBV12-3/TRBV12-4 CASSPWANSPLHF
TRBJ1-2 16 TRBV4-1 CASSQDEGGWGYGYTF
TRBJ1-2 15 TRBV5-4 CASASGGPNNYGYTF
TRBJ1-1 19 TRBV7-6 CASSLGRRAGGEMNTEAFF
TRBJ2-2 15 TRBV30 CAWGSGGAPGGELFF
TRBJ1-6 15 TRBV6-2/TRBV6-3 CASSPGTGGQSPLHF
TRBJ2-5 13 TRBV7-9 CASSLGGVETQYF